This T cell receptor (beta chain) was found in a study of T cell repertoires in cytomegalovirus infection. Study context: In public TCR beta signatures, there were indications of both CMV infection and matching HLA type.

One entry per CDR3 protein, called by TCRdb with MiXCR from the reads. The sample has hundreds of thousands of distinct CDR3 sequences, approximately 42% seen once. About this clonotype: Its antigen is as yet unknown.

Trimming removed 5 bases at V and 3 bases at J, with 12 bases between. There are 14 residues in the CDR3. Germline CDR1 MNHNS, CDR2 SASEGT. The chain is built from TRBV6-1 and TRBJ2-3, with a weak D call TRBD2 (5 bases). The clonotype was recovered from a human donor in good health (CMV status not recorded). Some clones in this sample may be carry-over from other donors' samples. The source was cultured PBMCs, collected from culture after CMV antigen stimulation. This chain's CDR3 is CASSSPGWTDTQYF. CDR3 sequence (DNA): TGTGCCAGCAGTTCCCCGGGATGGACAGATACGCAGTATTTT.